The 18 T cell receptor beta chains listed next were all sequenced from one sample in a study of T cell responses to AZD1222 COVID-19 vaccine. Clones were sequenced by immunoSEQ multiplex PCR, and TCRdb holds only the in-frame ones, with some missing. The sample includes about 140,000 clones, 91% of them seen just once. This specimen consisted of peripheral blood, obtained on day 0 of AZD1222 vaccination. These receptors were taken from an adult in good health.

This clone was seen a single time. This chain joins TRBV5-1 and TRBJ1-1; D perhaps matches TRBD1 (6 bases). The CDR3 contains 17 residues. Trimming shortened V by 5 bases and J by 2 bases, and 22 bases separated the two germline ends. The germline V gene encodes CDR1 SGHRS and CDR2 YFSETQ. CDR3 protein: CASRILGTRWVNTEAFF. CDR3 DNA: TGCGCCAGCAGGATCCTTGGGACAAGGTGGGTCAACACTGAAGCTTTCTTT.

This clone was recorded once. The rearrangement joins TRBV28 to TRBJ2-7, with 12 bases matching TRBD1. The V gene's germline CDR1 is MDHEN and CDR2 SYDVKM. The J segment lost 5 bases and the V segment lost 1 base, leaving 3 bases of the junction unmatched. This CDR3 has 15 residues. The CDR3 DNA reads TGTGCCAGCAGTTTATTGGGGACAGGGGGCAACGAGCAGTACTTC. This sequence encodes CASSLLGTGGNEQYF. The full variable domain, in which reference TRBV28 and TRBJ2-7 provide the parts outside the CDR3, is DVKVTQSSRYLVKRTGEKVFLECVQDMDHENMFWYRQDPGLGLRLIYFSYDVKMKEKGDIPEGYSVSREKKERFSLILESASTNQTSMYLCASSLLGTGGNEQYFGPGTRLTVT.

This rearrangement joins TRBV5-6 to TRBJ1-5; D is unresolved. The CDR3 contains 11 residues. Germline values: CDR1 SGHDT, CDR2 YYEEEE. Trimming cost V 7 bases and J 7 bases, with 9 bases left between them. In DNA form, the CDR3 reads TGTGCCAGCGCCCTAGGGCAGCCCCAGCATTTT. Residues: CASALGQPQHF.

The rearrangement joins TRBV11-2 to TRBJ1-1; D gene ambiguous. The germline CDR1 and CDR2 sequences are SGHAT and FQNNGV. With 4 bases removed from V and 3 bases from J, the gap between germline ends came to 12 bases. There are 14 residues in the CDR3. The CDR3 sequence: CASSSVRGYTEAFF. CDR3 coding DNA: TGTGCCAGCAGCTCCGTCAGAGGTTACACTGAAGCTTTCTTT.

The count of this clone is one. The chain is built from TRBV27 and TRBJ2-7; TRBD2 agrees at 7 bases. From germline, CDR1 is MNHEY and CDR2 SMNVEV (reference sequence). This CDR3 has 14 residues. Trimming removed 3 bases from V and 0 bases from J; junction bases left unmatched: 2. CDR3 loop: CASSFSSGSYEQYF. CDR3 sequence (DNA): TGTGCCAGCAGTTTTTCTAGCGGCTCCTACGAGCAGTACTTC.

The genes are TRBV7-8 and TRBJ1-1; D is ambiguous. The length of the CDR3 is 13 residues. Trimming cost V 5 bases and J 5 bases, with 12 bases left between them. Germline V gene lookup returns CDR1 SGHVS and CDR2 FQNEAQ. CDR3 amino acids: CASSKDGPTEAFF. The CDR3 DNA reads TGTGCCAGCAGCAAAGATGGGCCAACTGAAGCTTTCTTT.

This clone was detected only once. The chain carries TRBV18 and TRBJ1-2; D not resolved. CDR1 and CDR2 from the germline V gene are KGHSH and LQKENI. V lost 2 bases, J lost 6 bases, and 10 bases lay in between. The CDR3 has 13 residues. In nucleotides, the CDR3 is TGTGCCAGCTCACCAGGCCACCGGAATGGCTACACCTTC. Its protein product is CASSPGHRNGYTF.

This rearrangement joins TRBV27 to TRBJ1-5; 7 positions match TRBD1. Germline V gene data show CDR1 as MNHEY and CDR2 as SMNVEV (reference sequence). CDR3 length: 13 residues. The V segment lost 6 bases and the J segment 12 bases; nucleotides outside the gene matches: 11. In DNA form, the CDR3 reads TGTGCCAGCAGATATAAGTTGACAGGGCTCCAGCATTTT. Translation gives CASRYKLTGLQHF.

The chain has TRBV7-8 and TRBJ1-3, with D perhaps TRBD1 (5 bases). The ends were cut back, 1 base at V and 2 bases at J, with 12 bases in the middle. CDR1 and CDR2 (germline): SGHVS, FQNEAQ. This CDR3 has 16 amino acids. The CDR3 sequence is CASSLVRGVAGNTIYF. The DNA of the CDR3 is TGTGCCAGCAGCTTAGTAAGGGGTGTAGCTGGAAACACCATATATTTT.

The rearrangement joins TRBV30 to TRBJ2-1; TRBD2 matches at 7 bases. This CDR3 is built from 14 residues. The J segment lost 15 bases and the V segment lost 4 bases, leaving 18 bases of the junction unmatched. Per germline, CDR1 GTSNPN and CDR2 SVGIG (reference sequence). CDR3 DNA sequence: TGTGCCTGGACCTCCGACCGTGCGGGGGTGAGGGCGTTCTTC. Residues: CAWTSDRAGVRAFF.

V and J are TRBV7-2 and TRBJ2-1, with 16 bases fitting TRBD2. Germline trimming cut 3 bases from V and 8 bases from J; bases unmatched to any gene: 10. The CDR3 spans 18 residues. Germline loops: CDR1 SGHTA, CDR2 FQGNSA. The chain's CDR3 is CASSLRGTSGRVYDEQFF. The CDR3 DNA reads as TGTGCCAGCAGCTTGCGTGGGACTAGCGGGAGGGTTTACGATGAGCAGTTCTTC.

The chain links TRBV4-1 to TRBJ1-1; D call uncertain. V was pared by 0 bases and J by 4 bases, with 9 bases between. CDR1 MGHRA and CDR2 YSYEKL come from the germline V gene. This CDR3 comprises 14 residues. The CDR3 protein is CASSQEGLGTEAFF. DNA of the CDR3: TGCGCCAGCAGCCAAGAGGGATTGGGCACTGAAGCTTTCTTT.

A few counts support this clone. V usage is TRBV9 and J usage is TRBJ2-2, with TRBD1 matching over 9 bases. In germline, CDR1 is SGDLS, CDR2 YYNGEE. CDR3 size: 16 residues. V was pared by 3 bases and J by 4 bases, with 7 bases of the junction left unmatched. The CDR3 reads CASSARTGESTGELFF. Written as DNA, the CDR3 is TGTGCCAGCAGCGCCCGGACAGGGGAAAGCACCGGGGAGCTGTTTTTT.

This clone was recorded a few times. The chain combines TRBV6-5 with TRBJ1-4; 8 bases agree with TRBD1. Germline V gives CDR1 MNHEY, CDR2 SVGAGI. CDR3 size: 14 residues. The V segment lost 5 bases and the J segment 5 bases; nucleotides outside the gene matches: 4. CDR3 sequence reads: CASSRQGQNEKLFF. CDR3 in DNA: TGTGCCAGCAGTCGACAGGGGCAAAATGAAAAACTGTTTTTT.

The chain combines TRBV3-1 (or the pseudogene TRBV3-2) with TRBJ2-7, with 8 bases matching TRBD1. Germline trimming cut 0 bases from V and 7 bases from J; bases unmatched to any gene: 14. Germline values: CDR1 LGHDT, CDR2 YNNKEL (reference sequence). CDR3 length equals 17 residues. The CDR3 DNA follows: TGTGCCAGCAGCCAAGATGTCAGGACAGGGCCCGTTTGGGAGCAGTACTTC. Its translation is CASSQDVRTGPVWEQYF.

The chain carries TRBV28 and TRBJ1-2; D call uncertain. Trimming removed 3 bases at V and 1 base at J, with 6 bases between. Germline V lookup: CDR1 MDHEN, CDR2 SYDVKM. The CDR3 has 13 amino acids. The CDR3 is CASSFTVNYGYTF. In nucleotides, the CDR3 is TGTGCCAGCAGTTTCACAGTTAACTATGGCTACACCTTC.

The V and J genes are TRBV5-6 and TRBJ2-4; 9 bases agree with TRBD1. With 2 bases clipped from V and 5 bases from J, the junction kept 2 bases outside the gene matches. CDR3 length equals 14 residues. CDR1 is SGHDT, CDR2 YYEEEE, per germline. This CDR3 reads CASSFRDRENIQYF. In DNA form, the CDR3 reads TGTGCCAGCAGCTTCCGGGACAGGGAAAACATTCAGTACTTC.

The sample holds one count of this clone. Other DNA variants within this sample encode the same CDR3. This chain uses TRBV9 with TRBJ2-7; the match to TRBD2 covers 7 bases. J gave up 3 bases and V 4 bases, and 7 bases lay outside the gene matches. Germline CDR1 and CDR2: SGDLS and YYNGEE. The CDR3 has 14 amino acids. CDR3 sequence: CASSPSGDDYEQYF. As DNA, the CDR3 is TGTGCCAGCAGCCCCAGCGGGGACGACTACGAGCAGTACTTC.